This note documents a single T cell receptor beta chain sequence. Amplification used 60 Vbeta primers and 13 Jbeta primers. Libraries were prepared by immunoSEQ multiplex PCR; TCRdb keeps only in-frame clonotypes and omits some of them. The sample has over 120,000 clones, 82% seen once; the top ten hold around a tenth. The data derive from a study of cytomegalovirus exposure and HLA in healthy donors. V was shortened by 5 bases and J by 6 bases, with 11 bases between the two germline ends. The CDR3 sequence is 13 residues long. The V gene's germline CDR1 is LNHDA and CDR2 SQIVND (reference sequence). The receptor was derived from a woman aged 60 to 75 in good health and CMV-seropositive. Source material: PBMCs. This chain joins TRBV19 and TRBJ2-4; tentatively, D is TRBD1 (5 bases). CDR3 coding DNA: TGTGCCAGTAGTCTGGGGCAGGGAAACATTCAGTACTTC. Translated: CASSLGQGNIQYF.